A single sample gave rise to the 21 T cell receptor beta chains below, sequenced in a study of PD-1 blockade in classical Hodgkin lymphoma. Only in-frame clones appear in the TCRdb table, and some are missing; sequencing was by immunoSEQ multiplex PCR. The sample has roughly 15,000 clones, roughly 80% seen once. As to time point: cycle 4 day 1 (C4D1), after more than 5 weeks of nivolumab. Every one of the patients relapsed after autologous stem cell transplantation (brentuximab vedotin exposure was variable). This sample comprised peripheral blood mononuclear cells (PBMCs), obtained before the fourth cycle of nivolumab. Every receptor here comes from a human donor with classical Hodgkin lymphoma.

This CDR3 is CASSELMGASYGYTF. The CDR3 coding sequence is TGTGCCAGCAGTGAATTGATGGGCGCAAGCTATGGCTACACCTTC. The chain is built from TRBV6-1 and TRBJ1-2; D is undetermined. Germline V gene lookup returns CDR1 MNHNS and CDR2 SASEGT. The CDR3 is 15 residues long. The V end lost 2 bases, the J end lost 4 bases, and 14 bases lay between the germline ends.

This clone showed up just once. The V call is TRBV7-2, the J call TRBJ2-2; no clear D gene. V dropped 5 bases and J dropped 0 bases, with 16 bases sitting between them. From germline, CDR1 is SGHTA and CDR2 FQGNSA. The CDR3 length is 17 residues. In DNA, the CDR3 is TGTGCCAGCAGCACGAATTTTATTAGGGCGAACACCGGGGAGCTGTTTTTT. This gives the protein CASSTNFIRANTGELFF. The full variable domain, completed using reference TRBV7-2 and TRBJ2-2, is GAGVSQSPSNKVTEKGKDVELRCDPISGHTALYWYRQSLGQGLEFLIYFQGNSAPDKSGLPSDRFSAERTGGSVSTLTIQRTQQEDSAVYLCASSTNFIRANTGELFFGEGSRLTVL.

This chain uses TRBV15 with TRBJ2-3; TRBD1 is a possible D gene (6 bases). The CDR3 is made up of 16 amino acids. V was clipped by 0 bases and J by 1 base, with 11 bases between them. The germline V gene encodes CDR1 LNHNV and CDR2 YYDKDF (reference sequence). The CDR3 reads CATSRDQRQGTDTQYF. CDR3 sequence (DNA): TGTGCCACCAGCAGAGATCAGAGACAGGGCACAGATACGCAGTATTTT. Based on the CDR3 plus reference TRBV15 and TRBJ2-3, the full variable domain is DAMVIQNPRYQVTQFGKPVTLSCSQTLNHNVMYWYQQKSSQAPKLLFHYYDKDFNNEADTPDNFQSRRPNTSFCFLDIRSPGLGDTAMYLCATSRDQRQGTDTQYFGPGTRLTVL.

The V call is TRBV18, the J call TRBJ2-7; D is unclear. The CDR3 contains 15 residues. Germline CDR1 is KGHSH and CDR2 is LQKENI. Trimming removed 6 bases at V and 0 bases at J, with 15 bases between. CDR3 nucleotides: TGTGCCAGCTCCTCTCGGGTAACGAGCTCCTACGAGCAGTACTTC. Amino acid sequence: CASSSRVTSSYEQYF.

This clone was counted once. The chain recombines TRBV6-1 with TRBJ2-7, with TRBD1 matching 7 bases. The J segment lost 2 bases and the V segment lost 3 bases, leaving 10 bases of the junction unmatched. CDR1 is MNHNS and CDR2 is SASEGT in the germline V gene. The CDR3 totals 16 residues. The CDR3 sequence is CASSDSGTVMTYEQYF. CDR3 nucleotides: TGTGCCAGCAGTGATTCAGGGACAGTCATGACCTACGAGCAGTACTTC.

The CDR3 spells CASSLEPIGSQHF. DNA of the CDR3: TGTGCCAGCAGCTTAGAACCAATCGGGTCCCAGCATTTT. V and J are TRBV11-2 and TRBJ1-5; D call uncertain. The CDR3 runs to 13 residues. Germline V lookup: CDR1 SGHAT, CDR2 FQNNGV. Trimming removed 0 bases at V and 11 bases at J, with 11 bases between.

J is TRBJ2-2 and V is TRBV7-9, with D possibly TRBD2 on 5 matching bases. Trimming removed 3 bases from V and 6 bases from J, with 11 bases in between. CDR1 is SEHNR and CDR2 is FQNEAQ in the germline V gene (reference sequence). The CDR3 has 14 amino acids. This CDR3 is CASSFSGWAGELFF. CDR3 sequence (DNA): TGTGCCAGCAGCTTTTCGGGGTGGGCCGGGGAGCTGTTTTTT.

The genes are TRBV20-1 and TRBJ2-5; D is unclear. Germline V gene sequence: CDR1 DFQATT, CDR2 SNEGSKA (reference sequence). Trimming shortened V by 3 bases and J by 3 bases, and 5 bases separated the two germline ends. The CDR3 totals 11 residues. The CDR3 here is CSASGEETQYF. Written as DNA, the CDR3 is TGCAGTGCTAGTGGGGAAGAGACCCAGTACTTC.

V usage is TRBV7-8 and J usage is TRBJ1-1; perhaps TRBD1 as D (6 bases). Germline-derived CDR1 and CDR2 are SGHVS and FQNEAQ. This CDR3 spans 11 amino acids. Trimming pared 5 bases from V and 7 bases from J, leaving 8 bases between. The CDR3 is CASSRGGEAFF. In DNA form, the CDR3 reads TGTGCCAGCAGCCGAGGGGGTGAAGCTTTCTTT.

V gene TRBV15 combines with J gene TRBJ1-2; D may be TRBD1 (5 bases). V was cut by 0 bases and J by 4 bases, with 12 bases left in between. The CDR3 runs to 15 residues. Looked up from germline, CDR1 is LNHNV and CDR2 is YYDKDF (reference sequence). The CDR3 loop is CATSREGRGSYGYTF. CDR3 sequence (DNA): TGTGCCACCAGCAGAGAAGGGCGGGGCAGCTATGGCTACACCTTC.

This clone was seen just once. V and J are TRBV7-3 and TRBJ2-1; D remains unclear. Looked up from germline, CDR1 is SGHTA and CDR2 is FQGTGA. Trimming pared 2 bases from V and 4 bases from J, leaving 6 bases between. This CDR3 has 13 residues. The CDR3 sequence is CASSLGEYNEQFF. CDR3 in DNA: TGTGCCAGCAGCTTAGGGGAATACAATGAGCAGTTCTTC.

Only one count was recorded for this clone. The gene calls are TRBV6-5 and TRBJ1-2; D might be TRBD1 (6 bases). V was clipped by 2 bases and J by 3 bases, with 10 bases between them. From germline, CDR1 is MNHEY and CDR2 SVGAGI. There are 14 residues in the CDR3. The chain's CDR3 is CASSYLQGDYGYTF. The CDR3 DNA reads TGTGCCAGCAGTTACCTACAGGGTGACTATGGCTACACCTTC.

V and J are TRBV11-1 and TRBJ1-6; D possibly corresponds to TRBD1 (5 bases). Trimming took 5 bases from V and 13 from J, leaving 15 bases between them. The CDR3 sequence is 13 residues long. In germline, CDR1 is SGHAT, CDR2 FQDESV (reference sequence). CDR3 amino acids: CASSLEGFAPLHF. CDR3 in DNA: TGTGCCAGCAGCCTGGAGGGGTTCGCGCCCCTCCACTTT.

The genes are TRBV7-2 and TRBJ1-1, with a tentative D call TRBD1 (6 bases). The CDR3 length is 17 residues. Germline V gene lookup returns CDR1 SGHTA and CDR2 FQGNSA. Trimming stripped 5 bases from V and 4 bases from J, with 23 bases between. The CDR3 sequence: CASSLLIGEGDRTEAFF. The CDR3, as DNA: TGTGCCAGCAGCCTTTTAATCGGGGAGGGGGACCGCACTGAAGCTTTCTTT.

The V call is TRBV2, the J call TRBJ1-6; 8 positions match TRBD1. This CDR3 spans 16 amino acids. Trimming cost V 6 bases and J 8 bases; bases outside gene matches: 12. CDR1 and CDR2 (germline): SNHLY, FYNNEI. CDR3: CASSDPPGTGYSPLHF. Here the CDR3 DNA reads TGTGCCAGCAGCGACCCCCCCGGGACAGGTTATTCACCCCTCCACTTT.

The genes are TRBV7-3 and TRBJ1-1, with D hard to call. The germline V gene encodes CDR1 SGHTA and CDR2 FQGTGA. Trimming took 1 base from V and 3 from J, leaving 6 bases between them. The CDR3 extends over 13 amino acids. The CDR3 here is CASSLRWDTEAFF. CDR3 bases: TGTGCCAGCAGCTTAAGATGGGACACTGAAGCTTTCTTT.

This chain uses TRBV6-5 with TRBJ1-1; D remains unclear. Germline CDR1 and CDR2: MNHEY and SVGAGI. Trimming took off 8 bases at V and 2 bases at J, with 15 bases between the two ends. This CDR3 is 14 amino acids long. CDR3 region: CASGEDRYNTEAFF. The CDR3 DNA sequence: TGTGCCAGCGGGGAGGACCGTTACAACACTGAAGCTTTCTTT.

Concerning this clone: The junction shows a germline mismatch at one end, possibly a read error. The chain has TRBV5-3 and TRBJ1-6; 8 positions match TRBD1. TRBV5-3 is reported as an ORF; its role is uncertain. The CDR3 spans 13 residues. The CDR3 reads CASSHRTGRPLHF. For the CDR3, the DNA is TGCGCCAGCAGCCATCGGACAGGGAGGCCCCTCCACTTT.

The rearrangement links TRBV6-1 to TRBJ1-5; D gene ambiguous. Germline V gene sequence: CDR1 MNHNS, CDR2 SASEGT. Trimming stripped 3 bases from V and 7 bases from J, with 13 bases between. This CDR3 spans 14 amino acids. CDR3: CASSEANIQQPQHF. For the CDR3, the DNA is TGTGCCAGCAGTGAGGCCAACATCCAGCAGCCCCAGCATTTT.

The chain couples TRBV6-1 to TRBJ1-6; weak D call: TRBD1 (5 bases). This CDR3 is 15 amino acids long. V gave up 1 base and J gave up 8 bases, with 12 bases separating them. CDR1 MNHNS and CDR2 SASEGT come from the germline V gene. CDR3 loop: CASSEEVGGYSPLHF. CDR3 sequence (DNA): TGTGCCAGCAGTGAAGAGGTCGGGGGTTATTCACCCCTCCACTTT.

The rearrangement joins TRBV25-1 to TRBJ1-2, with no clear D. V was trimmed by 4 bases and J by 8 bases, leaving 11 bases between them. The CDR3 runs to 12 residues. Germline V gene sequence: CDR1 MGHDK, CDR2 SYGVNS. The CDR3 bases are TGTGCCAGCAGTGGGCGGGTCAAGGGCTACACCTTC. Its protein product is CASSGRVKGYTF.